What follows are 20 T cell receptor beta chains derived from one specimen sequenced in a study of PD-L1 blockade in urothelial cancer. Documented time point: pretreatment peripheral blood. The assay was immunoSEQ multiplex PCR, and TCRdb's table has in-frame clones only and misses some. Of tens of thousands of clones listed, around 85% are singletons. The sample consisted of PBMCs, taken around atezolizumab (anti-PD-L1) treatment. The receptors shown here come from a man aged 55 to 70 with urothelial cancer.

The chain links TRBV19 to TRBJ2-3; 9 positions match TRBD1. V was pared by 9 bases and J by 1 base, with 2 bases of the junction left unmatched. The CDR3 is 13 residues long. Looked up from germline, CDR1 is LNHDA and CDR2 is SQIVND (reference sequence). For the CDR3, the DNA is TGTGCCAGCCGACAGGGGGGCACAGATACGCAGTATTTT. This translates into CASRQGGTDTQYF.

DNA for the CDR3: TGTGCCAGCAGCTTAGGGGCGGGGACAGAGACCCAGTACTTC. Amino acids: CASSLGAGTETQYF. The V call is TRBV11-3, the J call TRBJ2-5, with D perhaps matching TRBD2 (6 bases). The CDR3 consists of 14 residues. Germline values: CDR1 SGHNT, CDR2 YENEEA. Trimming took off 1 base at V and 4 bases at J, with 10 bases between the two ends.

This CDR3 reads CASSVLYYGYTF. The CDR3 nucleotides are TGTGCCAGCAGTGTTCTATACTATGGCTACACCTTC. The J gene is TRBJ1-2, the V gene TRBV2; D remains unclear. Trimming pared 4 bases from V and 3 bases from J, leaving 6 bases between. From germline, CDR1 is SNHLY and CDR2 FYNNEI. The CDR3 is made up of 12 amino acids.

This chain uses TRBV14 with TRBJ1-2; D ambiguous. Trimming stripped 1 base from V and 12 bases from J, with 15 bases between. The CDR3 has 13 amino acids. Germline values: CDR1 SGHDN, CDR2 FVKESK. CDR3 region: CASSQGGGMENTF. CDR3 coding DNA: TGTGCCAGCAGCCAAGGGGGAGGAATGGAGAACACCTTC.

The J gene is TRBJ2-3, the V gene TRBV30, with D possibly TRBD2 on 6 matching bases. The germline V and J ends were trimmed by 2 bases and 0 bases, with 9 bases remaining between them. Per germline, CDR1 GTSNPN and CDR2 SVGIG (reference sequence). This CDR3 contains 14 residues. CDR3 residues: CAWSRLASTDTQYF. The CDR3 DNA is TGTGCCTGGAGTAGGCTAGCGAGCACAGATACGCAGTATTTT.

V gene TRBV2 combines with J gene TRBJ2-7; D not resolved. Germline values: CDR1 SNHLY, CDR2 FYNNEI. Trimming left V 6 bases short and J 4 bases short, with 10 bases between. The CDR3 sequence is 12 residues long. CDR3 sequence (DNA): TGTGCCAGCAGCTATACTGATTACGAGCAGTACTTC. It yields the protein CASSYTDYEQYF.

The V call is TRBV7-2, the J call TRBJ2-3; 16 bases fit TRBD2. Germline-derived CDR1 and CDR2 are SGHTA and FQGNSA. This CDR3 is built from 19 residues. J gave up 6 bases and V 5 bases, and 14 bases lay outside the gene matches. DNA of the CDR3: TGTGCCAGCAGCACCCGGCCGGGACTAGCGGGGGGGCACAAGGATACGCAGTATTTT. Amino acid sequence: CASSTRPGLAGGHKDTQYF.

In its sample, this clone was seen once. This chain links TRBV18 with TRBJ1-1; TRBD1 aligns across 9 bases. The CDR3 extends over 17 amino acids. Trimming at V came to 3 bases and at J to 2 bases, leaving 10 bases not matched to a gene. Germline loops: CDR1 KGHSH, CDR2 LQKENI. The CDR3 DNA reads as TGTGCCAGCTCACCCTCCCAATGGGGACAGGGAAACACTGAAGCTTTCTTT. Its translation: CASSPSQWGQGNTEAFF.

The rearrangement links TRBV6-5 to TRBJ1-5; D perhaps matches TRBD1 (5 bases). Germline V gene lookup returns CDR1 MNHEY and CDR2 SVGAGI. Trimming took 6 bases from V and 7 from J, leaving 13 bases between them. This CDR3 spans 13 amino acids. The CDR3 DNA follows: TGTGCCAGCAGGGAGACAGCCTTCCAGCCCCAGCATTTT. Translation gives CASRETAFQPQHF.

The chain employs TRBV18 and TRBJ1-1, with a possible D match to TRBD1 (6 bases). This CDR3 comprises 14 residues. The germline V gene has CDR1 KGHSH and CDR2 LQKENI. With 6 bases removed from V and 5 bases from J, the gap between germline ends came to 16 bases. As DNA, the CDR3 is TGTGCCAGCTCGTACAGGGACCCCAGGACTGAAGCTTTCTTT. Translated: CASSYRDPRTEAFF.

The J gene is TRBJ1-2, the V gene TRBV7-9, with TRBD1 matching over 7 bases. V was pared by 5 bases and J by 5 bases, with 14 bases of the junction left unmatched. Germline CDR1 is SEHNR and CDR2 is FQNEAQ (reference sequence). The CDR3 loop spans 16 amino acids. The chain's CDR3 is CASSPGGWLPSYGYTF. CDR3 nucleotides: TGTGCCAGCAGCCCAGGGGGTTGGCTGCCGTCGTATGGCTACACCTTC.

CDR3 DNA sequence: TGTGCCAGCAGCTTTCACGGTCTGAGCTCCTACGAGCAGTACTTC. Amino acid sequence: CASSFHGLSSYEQYF. The chain joins TRBV5-5 to TRBJ2-7; D is unclear. Germline values: CDR1 SGHKS, CDR2 YYEKEE (reference sequence). The CDR3 runs to 15 residues. Trimming removed 2 bases from V and 0 bases from J, with 12 bases in between.

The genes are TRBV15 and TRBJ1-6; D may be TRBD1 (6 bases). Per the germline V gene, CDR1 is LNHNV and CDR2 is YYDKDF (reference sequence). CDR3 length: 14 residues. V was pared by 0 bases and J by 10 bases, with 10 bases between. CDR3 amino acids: CATSRDAGASPLHF. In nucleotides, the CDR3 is TGTGCCACCAGCAGAGATGCAGGGGCCTCACCCCTCCACTTT. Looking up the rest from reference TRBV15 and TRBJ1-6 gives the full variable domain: DAMVIQNPRYQVTQFGKPVTLSCSQTLNHNVMYWYQQKSSQAPKLLFHYYDKDFNNEADTPDNFQSRRPNTSFCFLDIRSPGLGDTAMYLCATSRDAGASPLHFGNGTRLTVT.

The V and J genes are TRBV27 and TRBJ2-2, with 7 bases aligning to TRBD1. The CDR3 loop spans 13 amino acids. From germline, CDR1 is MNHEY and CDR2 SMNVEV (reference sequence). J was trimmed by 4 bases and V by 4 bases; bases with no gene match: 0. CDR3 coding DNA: TGTGCCAGCAGTTGGACAGGCACCGGGGAGCTGTTTTTT. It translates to CASSWTGTGELFF.

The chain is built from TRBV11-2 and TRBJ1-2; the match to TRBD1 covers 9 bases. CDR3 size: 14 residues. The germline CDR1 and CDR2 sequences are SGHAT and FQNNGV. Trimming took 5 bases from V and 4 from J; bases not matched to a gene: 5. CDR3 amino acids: CASSPGQGIYGYTF. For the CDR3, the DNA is TGTGCCAGCAGCCCAGGACAGGGGATCTATGGCTACACCTTC. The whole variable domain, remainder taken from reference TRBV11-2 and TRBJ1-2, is EAGVAQSPRYKIIEKRQSVAFWCNPISGHATLYWYQQILGQGPKLLIQFQNNGVVDDSQLPKDRFSAERLKGVDSTLKIQPAKLEDSAVYLCASSPGQGIYGYTFGSGTRLTVV.

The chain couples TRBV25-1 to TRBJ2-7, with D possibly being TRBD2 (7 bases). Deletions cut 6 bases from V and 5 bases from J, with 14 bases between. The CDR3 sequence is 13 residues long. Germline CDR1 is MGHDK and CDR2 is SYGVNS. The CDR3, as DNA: TGTGCCAGCAGCGAGGGGGGGGCCGACGAGCAGTACTTC. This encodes CASSEGGADEQYF.

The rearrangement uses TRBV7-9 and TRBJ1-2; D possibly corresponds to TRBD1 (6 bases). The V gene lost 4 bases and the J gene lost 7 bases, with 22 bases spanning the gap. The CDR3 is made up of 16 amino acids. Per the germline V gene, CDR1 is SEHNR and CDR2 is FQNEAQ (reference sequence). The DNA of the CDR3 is TGTGCCAGCAGCTACTCTGGACTCTCCGGCAGGGGTGGCTACACCTTC. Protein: CASSYSGLSGRGGYTF. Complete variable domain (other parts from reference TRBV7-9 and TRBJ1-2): DTGVSQNPRHKITKRGQNVTFRCDPISEHNRLYWYRQTLGQGPEFLTYFQNEAQLEKSRLLSDRFSAERPKGSFSTLEIQRTEQGDSAMYLCASSYSGLSGRGGYTFGSGTRLTVV.

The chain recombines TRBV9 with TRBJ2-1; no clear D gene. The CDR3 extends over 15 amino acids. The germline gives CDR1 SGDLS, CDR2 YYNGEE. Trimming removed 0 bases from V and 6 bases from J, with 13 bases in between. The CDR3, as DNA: TGTGCCAGCAGCGTAGAAGCAGGAACGATCAATGAGCAGTTCTTC. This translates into CASSVEAGTINEQFF.

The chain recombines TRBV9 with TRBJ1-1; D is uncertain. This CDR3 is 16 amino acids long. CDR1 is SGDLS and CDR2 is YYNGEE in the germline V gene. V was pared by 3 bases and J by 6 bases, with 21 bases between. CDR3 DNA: TGTGCCAGCAGCGACCTCCGGGGAGGGCCGCGGTCTGAAGCTTTCTTT. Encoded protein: CASSDLRGGPRSEAFF.

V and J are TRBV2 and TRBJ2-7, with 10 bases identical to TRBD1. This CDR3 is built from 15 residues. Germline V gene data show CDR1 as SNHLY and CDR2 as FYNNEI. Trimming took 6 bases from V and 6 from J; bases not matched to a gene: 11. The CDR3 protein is CASRERTGGVIEQYF. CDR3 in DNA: TGTGCCAGCAGGGAACGGACAGGGGGAGTAATCGAGCAGTACTTC.